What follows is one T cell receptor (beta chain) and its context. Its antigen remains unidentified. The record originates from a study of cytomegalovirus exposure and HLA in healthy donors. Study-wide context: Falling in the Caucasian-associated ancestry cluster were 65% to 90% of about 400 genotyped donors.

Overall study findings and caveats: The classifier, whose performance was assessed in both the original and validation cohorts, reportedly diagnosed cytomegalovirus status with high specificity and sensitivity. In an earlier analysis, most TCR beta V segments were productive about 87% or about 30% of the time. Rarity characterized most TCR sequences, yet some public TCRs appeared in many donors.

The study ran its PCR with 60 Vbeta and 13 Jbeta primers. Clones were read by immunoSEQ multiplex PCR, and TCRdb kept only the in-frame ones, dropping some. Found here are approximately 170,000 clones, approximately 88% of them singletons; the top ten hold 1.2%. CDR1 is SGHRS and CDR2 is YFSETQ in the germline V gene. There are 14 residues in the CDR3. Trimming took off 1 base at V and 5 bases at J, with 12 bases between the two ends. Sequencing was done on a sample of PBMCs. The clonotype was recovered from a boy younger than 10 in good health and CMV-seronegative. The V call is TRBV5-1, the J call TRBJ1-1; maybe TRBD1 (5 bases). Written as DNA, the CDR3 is TGCGCCAGCAGCTTGACAACTCAGGGAACTGAAGCTTTCTTT. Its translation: CASSLTTQGTEAFF.